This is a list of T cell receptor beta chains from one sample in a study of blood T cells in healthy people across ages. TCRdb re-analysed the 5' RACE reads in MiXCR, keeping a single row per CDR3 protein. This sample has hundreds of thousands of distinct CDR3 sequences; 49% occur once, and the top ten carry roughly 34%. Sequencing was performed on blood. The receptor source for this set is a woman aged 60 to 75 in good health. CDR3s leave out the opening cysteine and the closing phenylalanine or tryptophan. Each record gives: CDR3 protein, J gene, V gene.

ASSLRADLYNSPLH | TRBJ1-6 | TRBV28
ASSLLGGAHNEQF | TRBJ2-1 | TRBV27
ASRPRDRVLNGGYT | TRBJ1-2 | TRBV3-1
ASSLVTGIDYGYT | TRBJ1-2 | TRBV11-2
ASSLVLAGTDTQY | TRBJ2-3 | TRBV5-6
ASSRDRGGYT | TRBJ1-2 | TRBV6-5
ASNGGLGGLQETQY | TRBJ2-5 | TRBV7-2
ASSLSSGSSGANVLT | TRBJ2-6 | TRBV7-2
ASSHLGSQFSYGYT | TRBJ1-2 | TRBV4-3
ASSQGVRTGAETQY | TRBJ2-5 | TRBV4-3
ASSQDLTTANYGYT | TRBJ1-2 | TRBV4-2
ATISGSGSYNEQF | TRBJ2-1 | TRBV28
SVVGAGVSEQF | TRBJ2-1 | TRBV29-1
ASSQEEGSSYELY | TRBJ2-7 | TRBV4-3
AWSVFAAVREQY | TRBJ2-7 | TRBV30
ASSPRGENTEAF | TRBJ1-1 | TRBV28
ATGRDPDWTSGLF | TRBJ1-4 | TRBV15
SGARSDTQY | TRBJ2-3 | TRBV6-1
ASSLAEGLSYNERF | TRBJ2-1 | TRBV5-1
ASSLLKGGRSEQY | TRBJ2-5 | TRBV27
ASSSGTDSQETQY | TRBJ2-5 | TRBV21-1
ARGPSGWNEKLF | TRBJ1-4 | TRBV6-2/TRBV6-3
ASMRGPGYEQY | TRBJ2-7 | TRBV19
ATAATSGYNEQF | TRBJ2-1 | TRBV6-6
ASSLEVRSSYGYT | TRBJ1-2 | TRBV7-9
ATSRGLAGAYNEQF | TRBJ2-1 | TRBV15
SAPDRVVNTEAF | TRBJ1-1 | TRBV20-1
SVDLGADEQY | TRBJ2-7 | TRBV29-1
ASSFGPGEGEQY | TRBJ2-7 | TRBV9
ASRDRGTGEGKLF | TRBJ1-4 | TRBV6-6
ASSVGTRDGYT | TRBJ1-2 | TRBV9
ASGTRGSYGHT | TRBJ1-2 | TRBV7-9
SARGWGQSSYNEQF | TRBJ2-1 | TRBV20-1
ASRGTSGSMIGNEQY | NA | TRBV6-1
ASHPSGQETQY | TRBJ2-5 | TRBV5-1
ASSLQGIGDEQY | TRBJ2-7 | TRBV13
ASSLTSATRSYNEQF | TRBJ2-1 | TRBV5-1
ASSSEAGGGYGYT | TRBJ1-2 | TRBV7-2
SVEQGKVGETQY | TRBJ2-5 | TRBV29-1
SAQGLVYVDEQF | TRBJ2-1 | TRBV20-1
ASSPQGETYEQY | TRBJ2-7 | TRBV2
ASSRAPSGTGLNEQF | TRBJ2-1 | TRBV4-3
ASSSGVLAGQETQY | TRBJ2-5 | TRBV3-1
AISPGIRQEGETQY | TRBJ2-5 | TRBV10-3
ASSSNYGYT | TRBJ1-2 | TRBV12-3/TRBV12-4
ASSQSGTPHGEQF | TRBJ2-1 | TRBV7-3
SAGLAGTWEQY | TRBJ2-7 | TRBV20-1
SSAGPGIHEQY | NA | TRBV29-1
ASSQDLRSDTQY | TRBJ2-3 | TRBV4-2
ASSLGPTGELF | TRBJ2-2 | TRBV5-1
ASRITGGAQY | TRBJ2-4 | TRBV12-3/TRBV12-4
ASSYSVRANEQY | NA | TRBV6-6
SVVRLAGDEQY | TRBJ2-5 | TRBV29-1
ASSGLMPDTQY | TRBJ2-3 | TRBV7-9
ASSHQRGDTQY | TRBJ2-3 | TRBV4-3
ASSQGAASGRFGGTQY | TRBJ2-5 | TRBV18
ASSSAGTFLEQY | TRBJ2-7 | TRBV28
SARDGGHNEQF | TRBJ2-1 | TRBV20-1